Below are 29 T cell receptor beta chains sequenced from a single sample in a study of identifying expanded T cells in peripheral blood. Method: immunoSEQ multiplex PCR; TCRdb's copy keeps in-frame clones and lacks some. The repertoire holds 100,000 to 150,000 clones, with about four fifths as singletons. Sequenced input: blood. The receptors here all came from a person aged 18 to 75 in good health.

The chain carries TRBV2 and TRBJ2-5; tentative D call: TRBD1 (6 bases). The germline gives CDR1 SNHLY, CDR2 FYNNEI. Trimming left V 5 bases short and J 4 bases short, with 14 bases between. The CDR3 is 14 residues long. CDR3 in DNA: TGTGCCAGCAGTATACAGGGAAGGGGAGAGACCCAGTACTTC. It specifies CASSIQGRGETQYF.

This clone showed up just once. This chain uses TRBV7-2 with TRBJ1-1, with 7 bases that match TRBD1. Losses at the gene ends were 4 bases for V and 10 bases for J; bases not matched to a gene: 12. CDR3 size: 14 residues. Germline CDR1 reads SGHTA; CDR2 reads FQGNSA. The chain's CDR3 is CASSSTGTVTPAFF. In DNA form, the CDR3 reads TGTGCCAGCAGCTCCACCGGGACAGTCACCCCAGCTTTCTTT.

CDR3 loop: CASRLKGGLNYGYTF. CDR3 DNA: TGTGCCAGTAGGTTAAAGGGGGGCTTGAACTATGGCTACACCTTC. V gene TRBV19 combines with J gene TRBJ1-2, with D possibly being TRBD1 (6 bases). Germline loops: CDR1 LNHDA, CDR2 SQIVND (reference sequence). Trimming shortened V by 6 bases and J by 2 bases, and 16 bases separated the two germline ends. The CDR3 runs 15 residues.

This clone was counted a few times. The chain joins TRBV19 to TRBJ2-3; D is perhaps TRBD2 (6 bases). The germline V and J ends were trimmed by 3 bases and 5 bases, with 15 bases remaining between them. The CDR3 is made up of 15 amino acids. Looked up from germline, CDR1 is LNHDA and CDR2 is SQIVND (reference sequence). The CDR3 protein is CASSMRDLLGDTQYF. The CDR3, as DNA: TGTGCCAGTAGTATGCGGGACCTCCTTGGAGATACGCAGTATTTT. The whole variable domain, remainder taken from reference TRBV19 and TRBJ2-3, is DGGITQSPKYLFRKEGQNVTLSCEQNLNHDAMYWYRQDPGQGLRLIYYSQIVNDFQKGDIAEGYSVSREKKESFPLTVTSAQKNPTAFYLCASSMRDLLGDTQYFGPGTRLTVL.

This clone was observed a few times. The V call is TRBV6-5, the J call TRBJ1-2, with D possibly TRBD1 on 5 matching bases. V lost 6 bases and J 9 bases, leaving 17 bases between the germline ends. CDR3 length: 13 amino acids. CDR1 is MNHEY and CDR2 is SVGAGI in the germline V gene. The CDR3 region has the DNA TGTGCCAGCAGCCCCCTGGGGCCTAAGAGCTACACCTTC. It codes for CASSPLGPKSYTF.

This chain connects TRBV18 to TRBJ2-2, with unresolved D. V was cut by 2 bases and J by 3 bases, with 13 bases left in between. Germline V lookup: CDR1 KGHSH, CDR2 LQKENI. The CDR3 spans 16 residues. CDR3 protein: CASSPIVGFDTGELFF. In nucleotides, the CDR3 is TGTGCCAGCTCACCAATAGTGGGTTTCGACACCGGGGAGCTGTTTTTT.

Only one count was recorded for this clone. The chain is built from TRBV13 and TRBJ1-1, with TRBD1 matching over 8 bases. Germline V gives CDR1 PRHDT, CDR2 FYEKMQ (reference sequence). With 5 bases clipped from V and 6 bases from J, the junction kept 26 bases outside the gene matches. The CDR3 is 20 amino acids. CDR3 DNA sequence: TGTGCCAGCAGCCAAGGCGGCAGGGGGCCTGAGGTGTTTAGGAGCGCTGAAGCTTTCTTT. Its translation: CASSQGGRGPEVFRSAEAFF.

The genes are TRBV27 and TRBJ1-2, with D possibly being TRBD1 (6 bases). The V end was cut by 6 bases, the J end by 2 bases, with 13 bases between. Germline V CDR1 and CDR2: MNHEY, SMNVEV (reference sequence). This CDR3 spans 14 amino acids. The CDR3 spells CASRPGGENYGYTF. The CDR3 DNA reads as TGTGCCAGCAGGCCTGGGGGCGAAAACTATGGCTACACCTTC.

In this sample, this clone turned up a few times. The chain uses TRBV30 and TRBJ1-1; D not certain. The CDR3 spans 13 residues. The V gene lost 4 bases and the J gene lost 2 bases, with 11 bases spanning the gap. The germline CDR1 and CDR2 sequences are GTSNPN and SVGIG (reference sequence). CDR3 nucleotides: TGTGCCTGGACCCCGGGATTTAACACTGAAGCTTTCTTT. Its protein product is CAWTPGFNTEAFF.

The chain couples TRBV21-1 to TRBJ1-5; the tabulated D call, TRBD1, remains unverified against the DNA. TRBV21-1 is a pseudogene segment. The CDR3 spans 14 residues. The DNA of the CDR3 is TGTGCCAGCAGCAAGGGCAGGCTCAATCAGCCCCAGCATTTT. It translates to CASSKGRLNQPQHF.

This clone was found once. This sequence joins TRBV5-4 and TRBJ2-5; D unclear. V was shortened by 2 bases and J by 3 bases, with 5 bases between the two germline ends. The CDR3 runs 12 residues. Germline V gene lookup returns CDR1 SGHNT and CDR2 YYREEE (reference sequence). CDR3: CASSFFEETQYF. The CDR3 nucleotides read TGTGCCAGCAGCTTTTTCGAAGAGACCCAGTACTTC. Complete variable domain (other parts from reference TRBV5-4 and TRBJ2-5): ETGVTQSPTHLIKTRGQQVTLRCSSQSGHNTVSWYQQALGQGPQFIFQYYREEENGRGNFPPRFSGLQFPNYSSELNVNALELDDSALYLCASSFFEETQYFGPGTRLLVL.

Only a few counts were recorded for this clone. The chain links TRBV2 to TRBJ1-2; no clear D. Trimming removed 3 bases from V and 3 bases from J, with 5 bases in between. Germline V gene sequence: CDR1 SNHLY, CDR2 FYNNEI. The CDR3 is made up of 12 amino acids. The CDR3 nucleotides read TGTGCCAGCAGTGAGCTCTACTATGGCTACACCTTC. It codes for CASSELYYGYTF.

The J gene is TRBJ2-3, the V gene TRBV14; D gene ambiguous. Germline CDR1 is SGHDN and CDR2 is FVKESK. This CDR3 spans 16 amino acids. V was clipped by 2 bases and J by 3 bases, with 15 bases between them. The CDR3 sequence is CASSQNVGWGTDTQYF. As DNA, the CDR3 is TGTGCCAGCAGCCAAAATGTAGGGTGGGGAACAGATACGCAGTATTTT.

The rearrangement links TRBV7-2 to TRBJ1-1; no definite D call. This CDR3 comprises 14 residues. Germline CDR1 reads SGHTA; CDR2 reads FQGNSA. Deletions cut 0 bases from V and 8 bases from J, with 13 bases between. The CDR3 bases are TGTGCCAGCAGCTTAGCTTTAACGGTGACAGAAGCTTTCTTT. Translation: CASSLALTVTEAFF.

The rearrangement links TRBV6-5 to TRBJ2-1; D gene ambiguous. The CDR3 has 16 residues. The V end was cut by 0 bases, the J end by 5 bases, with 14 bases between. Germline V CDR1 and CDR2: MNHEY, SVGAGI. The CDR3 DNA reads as TGTGCCAGCAGTTACTCCGACGTTGGCCCCAACAATGAGCAGTTCTTC. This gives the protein CASSYSDVGPNNEQFF.

The CDR3 DNA is TGCGCCAGCACCCTTAGGACAGGGTCGATAGTACGGGAAGCTTTCTTT. Translated, it gives CASTLRTGSIVREAFF. The rearrangement joins TRBV5-1 to TRBJ1-1; TRBD1 matches 8 bases. Germline-derived CDR1 and CDR2 are SGHRS and YFSETQ. The CDR3 covers 16 residues. With 6 bases clipped from V and 8 bases from J, the junction kept 18 bases outside the gene matches.

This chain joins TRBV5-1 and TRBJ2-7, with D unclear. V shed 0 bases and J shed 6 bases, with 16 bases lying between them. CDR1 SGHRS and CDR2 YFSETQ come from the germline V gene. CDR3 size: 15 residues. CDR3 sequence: CASSLEGSPSGEQYF. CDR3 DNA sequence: TGCGCCAGCAGCTTGGAAGGGTCCCCCTCGGGCGAGCAGTACTTC.

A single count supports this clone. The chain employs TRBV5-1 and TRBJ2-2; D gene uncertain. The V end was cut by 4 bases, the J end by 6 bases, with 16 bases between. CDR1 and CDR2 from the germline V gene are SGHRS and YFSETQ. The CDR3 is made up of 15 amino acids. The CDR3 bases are TGCGCCAGCAGCCCTAGGGTGCCAGTTGCCGGGGAGCTGTTTTTT. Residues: CASSPRVPVAGELFF. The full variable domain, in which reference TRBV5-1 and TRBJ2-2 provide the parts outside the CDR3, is KAGVTQTPRYLIKTRGQQVTLSCSPISGHRSVSWYQQTPGQGLQFLFEYFSETQRNKGNFPGRFSGRQFSNSRSEMNVSTLELGDSALYLCASSPRVPVAGELFFGEGSRLTVL.

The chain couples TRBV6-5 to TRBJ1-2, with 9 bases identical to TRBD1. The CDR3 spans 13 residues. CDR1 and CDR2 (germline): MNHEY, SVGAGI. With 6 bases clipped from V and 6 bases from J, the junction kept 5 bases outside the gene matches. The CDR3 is CASRNRGRDGYTF. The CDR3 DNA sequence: TGTGCCAGCAGGAACAGGGGGCGTGATGGCTACACCTTC.

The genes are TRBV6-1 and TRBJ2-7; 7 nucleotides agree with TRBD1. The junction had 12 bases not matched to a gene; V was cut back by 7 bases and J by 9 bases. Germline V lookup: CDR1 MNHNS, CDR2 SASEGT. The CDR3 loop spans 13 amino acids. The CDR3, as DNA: TGTGCCAGCACGAGACAGGGTATCCACGGGCAGTACTTC. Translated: CASTRQGIHGQYF.

The CDR3 DNA reads as TGTGCCAGCAGTTACTCTAGCGGGTCCGGGGAGCTGTTTTTT. This encodes CASSYSSGSGELFF. The chain employs TRBV6-6 and TRBJ2-2; 7 nucleotides agree with TRBD2. The V and J ends lost 0 bases and 6 bases, in that order; junction bases with no gene match: 1. Looked up from germline, CDR1 is MNHNY and CDR2 is SVGAGI (reference sequence). The CDR3 is made up of 14 amino acids.

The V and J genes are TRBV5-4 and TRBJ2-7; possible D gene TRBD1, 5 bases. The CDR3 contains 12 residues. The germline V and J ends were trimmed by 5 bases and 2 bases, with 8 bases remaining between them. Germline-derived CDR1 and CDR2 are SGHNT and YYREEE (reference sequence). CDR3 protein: CASRLDTYEQYF. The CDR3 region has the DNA TGTGCCAGCAGACTGGACACCTACGAGCAGTACTTC.

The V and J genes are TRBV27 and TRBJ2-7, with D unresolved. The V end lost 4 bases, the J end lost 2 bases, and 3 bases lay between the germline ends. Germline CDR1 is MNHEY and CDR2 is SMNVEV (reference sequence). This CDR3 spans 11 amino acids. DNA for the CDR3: TGTGCCAGCAGTTCCACCTACGAGCAGTACTTC. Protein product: CASSSTYEQYF.

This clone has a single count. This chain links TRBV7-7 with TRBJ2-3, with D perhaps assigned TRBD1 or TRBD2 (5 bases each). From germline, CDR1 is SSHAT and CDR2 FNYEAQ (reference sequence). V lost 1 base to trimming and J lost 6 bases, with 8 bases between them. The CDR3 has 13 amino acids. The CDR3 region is CASSLERGDTQYF. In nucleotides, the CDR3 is TGTGCCAGCAGCTTAGAGAGGGGTGATACGCAGTATTTT.

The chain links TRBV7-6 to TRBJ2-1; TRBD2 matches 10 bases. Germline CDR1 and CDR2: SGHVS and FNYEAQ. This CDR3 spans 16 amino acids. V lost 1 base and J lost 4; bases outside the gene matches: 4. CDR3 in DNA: TGTGCCAGCAGCTTAGTCCCAGCGGGGGGGTACAATGAGCAGTTCTTC. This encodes CASSLVPAGGYNEQFF.

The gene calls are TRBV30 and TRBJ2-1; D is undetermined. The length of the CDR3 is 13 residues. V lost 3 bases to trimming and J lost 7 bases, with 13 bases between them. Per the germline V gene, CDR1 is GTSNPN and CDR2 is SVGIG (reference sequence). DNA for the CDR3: TGTGCCTGGAGGTCGTCGGCACTTAATGAGCAGTTCTTC. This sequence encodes CAWRSSALNEQFF.

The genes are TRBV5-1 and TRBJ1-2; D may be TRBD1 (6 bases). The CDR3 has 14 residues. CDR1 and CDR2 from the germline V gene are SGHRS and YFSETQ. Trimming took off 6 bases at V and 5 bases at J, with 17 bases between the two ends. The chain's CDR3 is CASTLDSMPYGYTF. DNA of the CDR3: TGCGCCAGCACTCTGGACAGTATGCCTTATGGCTACACCTTC.

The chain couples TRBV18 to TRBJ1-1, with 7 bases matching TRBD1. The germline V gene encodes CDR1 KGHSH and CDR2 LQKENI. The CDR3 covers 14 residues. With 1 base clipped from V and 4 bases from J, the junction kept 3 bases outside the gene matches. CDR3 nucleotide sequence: TGTGCCAGCTCACCACGACAGGGCATCACTGAAGCTTTCTTT. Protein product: CASSPRQGITEAFF. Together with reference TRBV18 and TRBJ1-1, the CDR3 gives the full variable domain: NAGVMQNPRHLVRRRGQEARLRCSPMKGHSHVYWYRQLPEEGLKFMVYLQKENIIDESGMPKERFSAEFPKEGPSILRIQQVVRGDSAAYFCASSPRQGITEAFFGQGTRLTVV.

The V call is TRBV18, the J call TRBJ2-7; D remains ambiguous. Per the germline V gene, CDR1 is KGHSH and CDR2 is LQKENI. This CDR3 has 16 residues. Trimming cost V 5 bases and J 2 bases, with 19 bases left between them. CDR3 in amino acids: CASSTYNRQAPYEQYF. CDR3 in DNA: TGTGCCAGCTCAACATACAACCGACAAGCTCCCTACGAGCAGTACTTC.